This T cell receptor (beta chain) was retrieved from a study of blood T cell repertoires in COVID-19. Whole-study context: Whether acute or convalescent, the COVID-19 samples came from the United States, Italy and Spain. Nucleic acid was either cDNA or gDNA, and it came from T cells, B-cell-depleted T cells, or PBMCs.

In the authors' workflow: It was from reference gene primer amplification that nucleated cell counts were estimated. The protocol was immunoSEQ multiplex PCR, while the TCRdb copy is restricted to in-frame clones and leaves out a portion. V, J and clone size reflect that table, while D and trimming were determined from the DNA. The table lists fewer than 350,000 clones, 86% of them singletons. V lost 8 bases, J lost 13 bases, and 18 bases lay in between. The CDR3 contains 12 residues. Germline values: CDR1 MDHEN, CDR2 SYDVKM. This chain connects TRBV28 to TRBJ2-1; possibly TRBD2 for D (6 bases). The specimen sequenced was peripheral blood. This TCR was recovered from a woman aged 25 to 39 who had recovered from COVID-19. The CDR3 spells CASSPFPTSQFF. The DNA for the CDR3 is TGTGCCAGCTCCCCCTTCCCGACTAGTCAGTTCTTC.